This T cell receptor beta chain is from a study of T cell responses to AZD1222 COVID-19 vaccine. General observations from the study: No day 14 peak samples; only post-peak repertoires were characterized. Among the donors, most were white British and more were female, and clonal diversity was possibly underestimated. Just 6 or 7 AZD1222 recipients were seropositive at baseline. Once two AZD1222 doses were given, Spike-specific TCR breadth and depth went up.

A word on this clone: As yet, its antigen is unknown.

Trimming removed 2 bases at V and 2 bases at J, with 12 bases between. There are 15 residues in the CDR3. Germline V CDR1 and CDR2: SEHNR, FQNEAQ (reference sequence). Data came from immunoSEQ multiplex PCR; TCRdb stores just in-frame clones and leaves some out. The sample holds under 140,000 clones; about 94% are singletons and the top ten take around 2.8%. This receptor was taken from an adult who received the AZD1222 COVID-19 vaccine. The sequenced sample was peripheral blood, obtained 28 days after the second AZD1222 dose. V is TRBV7-9 and J is TRBJ1-1; D remains unclear. The CDR3 nucleotides read TGTGCCAGCAGCTTACCCCAGAGGGAAAACACTGAAGCTTTCTTT. This sequence encodes CASSLPQRENTEAFF.